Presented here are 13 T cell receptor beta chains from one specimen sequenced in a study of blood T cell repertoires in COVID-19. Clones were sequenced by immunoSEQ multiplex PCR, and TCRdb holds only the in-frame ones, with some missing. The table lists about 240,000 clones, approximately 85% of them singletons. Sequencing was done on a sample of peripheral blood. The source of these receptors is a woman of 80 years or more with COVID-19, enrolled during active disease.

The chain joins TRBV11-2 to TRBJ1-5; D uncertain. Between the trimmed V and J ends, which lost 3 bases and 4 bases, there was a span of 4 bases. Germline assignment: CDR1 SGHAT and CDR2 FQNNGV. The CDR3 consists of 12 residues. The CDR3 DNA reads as TGTGCCAGCAGCTTTGCGAATCAGCCCCAGCATTTT. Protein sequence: CASSFANQPQHF.

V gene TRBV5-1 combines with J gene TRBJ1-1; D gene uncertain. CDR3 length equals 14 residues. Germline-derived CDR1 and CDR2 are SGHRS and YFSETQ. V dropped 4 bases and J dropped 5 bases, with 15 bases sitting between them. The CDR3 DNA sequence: TGCGCCAGCAGCCCGGGGAGCGGCGGGACTGAAGCTTTCTTT. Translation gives CASSPGSGGTEAFF.

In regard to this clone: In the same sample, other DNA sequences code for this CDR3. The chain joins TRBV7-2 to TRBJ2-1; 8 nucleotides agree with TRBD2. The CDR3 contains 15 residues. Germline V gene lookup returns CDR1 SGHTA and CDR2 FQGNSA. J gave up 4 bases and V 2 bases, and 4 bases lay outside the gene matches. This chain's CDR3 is CASSLTSGTYNEQFF. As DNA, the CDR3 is TGTGCCAGCAGCTTAACTAGCGGCACGTACAATGAGCAGTTCTTC.

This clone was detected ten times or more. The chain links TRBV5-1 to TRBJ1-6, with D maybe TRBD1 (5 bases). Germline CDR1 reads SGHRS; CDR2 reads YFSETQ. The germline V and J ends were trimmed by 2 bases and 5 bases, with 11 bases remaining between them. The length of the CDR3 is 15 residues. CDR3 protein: CASSFQGGDNSPLHF. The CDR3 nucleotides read TGCGCCAGCAGCTTTCAGGGCGGGGATAATTCACCCCTCCACTTT. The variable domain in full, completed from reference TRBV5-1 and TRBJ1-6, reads KAGVTQTPRYLIKTRGQQVTLSCSPISGHRSVSWYQQTPGQGLQFLFEYFSETQRNKGNFPGRFSGRQFSNSRSEMNVSTLELGDSALYLCASSFQGGDNSPLHFGNGTRLTVT.

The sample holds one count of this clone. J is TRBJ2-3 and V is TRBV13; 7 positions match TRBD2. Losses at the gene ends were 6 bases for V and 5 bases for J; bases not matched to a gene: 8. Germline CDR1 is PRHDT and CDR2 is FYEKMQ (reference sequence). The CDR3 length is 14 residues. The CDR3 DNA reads TGTGCCAGCAGTAGCGGGCTTACGGTAGATACGCAGTATTTT. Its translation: CASSSGLTVDTQYF.

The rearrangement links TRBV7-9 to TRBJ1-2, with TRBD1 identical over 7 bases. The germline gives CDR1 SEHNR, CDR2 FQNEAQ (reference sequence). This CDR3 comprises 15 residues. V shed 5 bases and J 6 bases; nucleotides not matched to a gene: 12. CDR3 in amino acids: CASSPPQGLLHGYTF. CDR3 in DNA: TGTGCCAGCAGCCCCCCACAGGGGTTGTTACATGGCTACACCTTC.

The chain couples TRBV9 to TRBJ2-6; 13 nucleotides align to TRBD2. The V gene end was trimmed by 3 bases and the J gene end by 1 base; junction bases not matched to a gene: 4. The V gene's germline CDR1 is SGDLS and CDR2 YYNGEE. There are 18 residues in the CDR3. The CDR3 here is CASSGGTSGTSGANVLTF. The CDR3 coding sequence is TGTGCCAGCAGCGGTGGGACTAGCGGGACTTCTGGGGCCAACGTCCTGACTTTC.

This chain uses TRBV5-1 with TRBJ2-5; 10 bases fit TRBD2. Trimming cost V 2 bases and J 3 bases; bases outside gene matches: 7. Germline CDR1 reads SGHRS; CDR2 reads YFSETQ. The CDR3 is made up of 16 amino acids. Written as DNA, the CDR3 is TGCGCCAGCAGCTTAAGCCCCGGACTAGCGGAAGAGACCCAGTACTTC. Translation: CASSLSPGLAEETQYF.

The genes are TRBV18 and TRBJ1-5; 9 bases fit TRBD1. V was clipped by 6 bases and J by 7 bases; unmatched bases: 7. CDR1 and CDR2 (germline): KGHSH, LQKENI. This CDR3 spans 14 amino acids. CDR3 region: CASSLGQGRQPQHF. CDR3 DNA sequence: TGTGCCAGCTCCCTCGGACAGGGGAGGCAGCCCCAGCATTTT.

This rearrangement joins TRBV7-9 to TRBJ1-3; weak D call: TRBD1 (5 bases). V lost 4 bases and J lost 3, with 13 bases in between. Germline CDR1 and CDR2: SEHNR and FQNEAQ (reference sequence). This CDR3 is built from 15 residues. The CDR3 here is CASSSKIRVGNTIYF. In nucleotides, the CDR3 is TGTGCCAGCAGCTCGAAGATCAGGGTTGGAAACACCATATATTTT.

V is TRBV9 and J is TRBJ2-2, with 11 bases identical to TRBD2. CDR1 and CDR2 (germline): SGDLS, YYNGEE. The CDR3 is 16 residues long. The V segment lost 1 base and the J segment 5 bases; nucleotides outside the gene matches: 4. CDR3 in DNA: TGTGCCAGCAGCGTATTAGCGGGAGGGCGGACCGGGGAGCTGTTTTTT. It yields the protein CASSVLAGGRTGELFF.

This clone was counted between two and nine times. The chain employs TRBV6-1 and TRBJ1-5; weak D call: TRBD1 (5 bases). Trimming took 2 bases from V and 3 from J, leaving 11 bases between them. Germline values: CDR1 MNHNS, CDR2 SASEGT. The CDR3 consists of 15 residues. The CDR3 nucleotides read TGTGCCAGCAGTGAATCGTCAGGGCACAATCAGCCCCAGCATTTT. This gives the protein CASSESSGHNQPQHF.

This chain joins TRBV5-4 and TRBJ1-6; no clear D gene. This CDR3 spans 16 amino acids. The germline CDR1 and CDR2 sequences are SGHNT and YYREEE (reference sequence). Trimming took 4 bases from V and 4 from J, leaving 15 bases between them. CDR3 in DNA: TGTGCCAGCAGCCCCTCCCCCGGCGGGTATAATTCACCCCTCCACTTT. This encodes CASSPSPGGYNSPLHF.